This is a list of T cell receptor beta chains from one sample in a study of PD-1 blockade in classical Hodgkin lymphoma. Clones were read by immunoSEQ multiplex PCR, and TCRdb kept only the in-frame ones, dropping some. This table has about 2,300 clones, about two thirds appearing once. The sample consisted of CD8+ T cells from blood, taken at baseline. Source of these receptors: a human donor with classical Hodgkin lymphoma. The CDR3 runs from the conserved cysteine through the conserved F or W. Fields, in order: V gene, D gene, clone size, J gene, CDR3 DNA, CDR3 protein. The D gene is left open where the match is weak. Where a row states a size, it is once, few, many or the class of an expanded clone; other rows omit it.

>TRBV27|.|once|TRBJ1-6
TGTGCCAGCGCTATAACCAATAATTCACCCCTCCACTTT
CASAITNNSPLHF
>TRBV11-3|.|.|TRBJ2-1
TGTGCCAGCAGCTCGTACAAAACAGGGCAGTTCTTC
CASSSYKTGQFF
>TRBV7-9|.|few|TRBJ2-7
TGTGCCAGCAGCTTAGTCGCAAGCCACTACGAGCAGTACTTC
CASSLVASHYEQYF
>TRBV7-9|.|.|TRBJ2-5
TGTGCCAGCAGCTTAATCTTCGGGGCAGAGGAGACCCAGTACTTC
CASSLIFGAEETQYF
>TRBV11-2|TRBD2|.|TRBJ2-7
TGCGCCAGCAGCCAAGCGGGAGGCGAGAACGAGCAGTACTTC
CASSQAGGENEQYF
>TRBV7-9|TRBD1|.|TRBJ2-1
TGTGCCAGCAGCTTAGCGCCGGGACAGACCCAGTTCTTC
CASSLAPGQTQFF
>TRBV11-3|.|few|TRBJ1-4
TGTGCCAGCAGCTTAGCGCGGGGTTTTTCCGTAACAATCAATGAAAAACTGTTTTTT
CASSLARGFSVTINEKLFF
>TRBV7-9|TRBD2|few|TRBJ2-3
TGTGCCAGCAGCTCACCCCGAACGACACAGCGGGACTTAGCAGATACGCAGTATTTT
CASSSPRTTQRDLADTQYF
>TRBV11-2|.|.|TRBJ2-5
TGTGCCAGCAGCTTAGATTCCGCGGGGACTGGACAAGAGACCCAGTACTTC
CASSLDSAGTGQETQYF
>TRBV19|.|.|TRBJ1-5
TGTGCCAGTAGTAGAACGTCCAATCAGCCCCAGCATTTT
CASSRTSNQPQHF
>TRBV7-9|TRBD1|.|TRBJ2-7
TGTGCCAGCAGCCCCGACAGGGGTACGGCCGAGCAGTACTTC
CASSPDRGTAEQYF
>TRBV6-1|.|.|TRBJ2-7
TGTGCCAGCAGTGAAGGGCAGGGAACCCCCTACGAGCAGTACTTC
CASSEGQGTPYEQYF
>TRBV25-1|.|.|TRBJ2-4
TGTGCCAGCATCCGACCAGGCGGGGTCAAAAACATTCAGTACTTC
CASIRPGGVKNIQYF
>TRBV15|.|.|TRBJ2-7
TGTGCCACCAGCAGAGTTCTCAGCTCCTACGAGCAGTACTTC
CATSRVLSSYEQYF
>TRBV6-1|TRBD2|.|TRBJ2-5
TGTGCCAGCAGTGCCCGGACTAGCGGGAGGGATCGAGAGACCCAGTACTTC
CASSARTSGRDRETQYF